Listed below are T cell receptor beta chains from one sample, sequenced in a study of T cells after yellow fever vaccination. MiXCR, run by TCRdb on the 5' RACE reads, gives a single entry per CDR3 protein. The table records about 340,000 distinct CDR3 sequences, about 9.5% of them present only once. Material: PBMCs, obtained on the day of the first yellow fever vaccination. The receptors were sampled from a man younger than 35 who received the YFV17D yellow fever vaccine. The CDR3 runs from the conserved cysteine through the conserved F or W. Fields, in order: J gene, V gene, clone size, D gene, CDR3 DNA, CDR3 protein. D genes are given only for firm matches. Not every row has a clone size; where given, it reads once, few, many or a size class.

TRBJ2-3 | TRBV7-3 | few | TRBD2 | TGTGCCAGCAGCTTAGGACTAGCGGACGCAGATACGCAGTATTTT | CASSLGLADADTQYF
TRBJ1-4 | TRBV7-2 | few | TRBD1 | TGTGCCAGCAGCCTATCGGGACAGGGGGCAATGGGAGAAAAACTGTTTTTT | CASSLSGQGAMGEKLFF
TRBJ2-1 | TRBV15 | . | TRBD2 | TGTGCCACCAGCAGAGGGGGGGGCAATGAGCAGTTCTTC | CATSRGGGNEQFF
TRBJ2-3 | TRBV19 | few | . | TGTGCCAGTAGTATAGGAACTAGTGGCACAGATACGCAGTATTTT | CASSIGTSGTDTQYF
TRBJ1-1 | TRBV5-8 | few | TRBD1 | TGTGCCAGCAGCGAAACAGGGGGAAGGGACACTGAAGCTTTCTTT | CASSETGGRDTEAFF
TRBJ2-1 | TRBV5-1 | few | . | TGCGCCAGCAGCTTGTGGCTAGCTGGGTCCTCCTACAATGAGCAGTTCTTC | CASSLWLAGSSYNEQFF
TRBJ2-3 | TRBV5-5 | few | . | TGTGCCAGCAGCCGCCAGGGGGGAGGGGATACGCAGTATTTT | CASSRQGGGDTQYF
TRBJ1-1 | TRBV20-1 | . | . | TGCAGTGCCGGGTCTGGTGAAGCTTTCTTT | CSAGSGEAFF
TRBJ2-7 | TRBV13 | few | . | TGTGCCAGCAGCCGCCCGACAGTCTCCTACGAGCAGTACTTC | CASSRPTVSYEQYF
TRBJ2-5 | TRBV7-2 | once | . | TGTGCCAGCAGCTGGGCCGAACGGGGGACCCAGTACTTC | CASSWAERGTQYF
TRBJ2-7 | TRBV18 | . | . | TGTGCCAGCTCACCCGTGCCGGGCTACGAGCAGTACTTC | CASSPVPGYEQYF
TRBJ2-3 | TRBV29-1 | . | TRBD1 | TGCAGCGCCTGGAGGACAGGGGCAGATACGCAGTATTTT | CSAWRTGADTQYF
TRBJ1-5 | TRBV4-2 | . | . | TGTGCCAGCAGCCAAGATATCGGCGGACGGCCGCCCCAGCATTTT | CASSQDIGGRPPQHF
TRBJ2-1 | TRBV12-3/TRBV12-4 | . | . | TGTGCCAGCAATGGGGGGGACAAGGCCTACAATGAGCAGTTCTTC | CASNGGDKAYNEQFF
TRBJ2-7 | TRBV19 | few | . | TGTGCCAGTAGTATATTAACATCAGGCTCCTACGAGCAGTACTTC | CASSILTSGSYEQYF
TRBJ2-1 | TRBV5-1 | . | TRBD2 | TGCGCCACGGCCGGCGGGGGGGCGAAGAATGAGCAGTTCTTC | CATAGGGAKNEQFF
TRBJ2-5 | TRBV6-2/TRBV6-3 | . | . | TGTGCCAGCCAGATGCAGTCCCAAGAGACCCAGTACTTC | CASQMQSQETQYF
TRBJ1-1 | TRBV6-4 | few | . | TGTGCCAGCAGTGACAAAACCGGGAGGACTGAAGCTTTCTTT | CASSDKTGRTEAFF
TRBJ1-6 | TRBV25-1 | . | TRBD1 | TGTGCCAGCAGTGAACATTACGGGACAGGCAAAACACCCCTCCACTTT | CASSEHYGTGKTPLHF
TRBJ1-6 | TRBV2 | few | . | TGTGCCAGCAGTGAATCGGCCAGCTCCAATTCACCCCTCCACTTT | CASSESASSNSPLHF
TRBJ1-5 | TRBV10-3 | . | . | TGTGCCATCAGTGAGTCCTCGGGGCGCGAGCCCCAGCATTTT | CAISESSGREPQHF
TRBJ1-1 | TRBV4-2 | few | TRBD1 | TGTGCCAGCAGCCGCGGACAGGGGAGGAGTACATCTAGATATACTGAAGCTTTCTTT | CASSRGQGRSTSRYTEAFF
TRBJ2-3 | TRBV7-9 | few | . | TGTGCCAGCAGCGAGACTGGGGCCACAGATACGCAGTATTTT | CASSETGATDTQYF
TRBJ1-3 | TRBV5-1 | many | . | TGCGCCAGCAGCTGGGACCCGGGACACCCCAGCTCTGGAAACACCATATATTTT | CASSWDPGHPSSGNTIYF
TRBJ1-2 | TRBV27 | many | . | TGTGCCAGCAGTAATCGACGGGACTATGGCTACACCTTC | CASSNRRDYGYTF
TRBJ1-2 | TRBV6-5 | many | TRBD1 | TGTGCCAGCAGTTACGATCAGGGGGTTCAAAGCTACACCTTC | CASSYDQGVQSYTF